This paragraph reports one TCR beta chain. V trimming: 5 bases; J trimming: 3 bases; junction bases outside the gene matches: 8. The CDR3 contains 15 residues. Germline lookup yields CDR1 KGHDR and CDR2 SFDVKD. The source of the sample is a study of identical twins. TCRdb ran MiXCR on the 5' RACE reads and lists one entry per CDR3 protein. Seen here are approximately 550,000 distinct CDR3 sequences, about 20% observed once, and the top ten hold 0.48%. This same sample was also taken into another study, of yellow fever vaccine responses in identical twins.

Material for sequencing was CD4+ T cells sorted from blood. V is TRBV24-1 and J is TRBJ2-5; 7 bases align to TRBD2. The clonotype was recovered from a woman younger than 35 in good health. DNA for the CDR3: TGTGCCACCAGTGTGCGGGGGAACTCGGAAGAGACCCAGTACTTC. Translated: CATSVRGNSEETQYF.